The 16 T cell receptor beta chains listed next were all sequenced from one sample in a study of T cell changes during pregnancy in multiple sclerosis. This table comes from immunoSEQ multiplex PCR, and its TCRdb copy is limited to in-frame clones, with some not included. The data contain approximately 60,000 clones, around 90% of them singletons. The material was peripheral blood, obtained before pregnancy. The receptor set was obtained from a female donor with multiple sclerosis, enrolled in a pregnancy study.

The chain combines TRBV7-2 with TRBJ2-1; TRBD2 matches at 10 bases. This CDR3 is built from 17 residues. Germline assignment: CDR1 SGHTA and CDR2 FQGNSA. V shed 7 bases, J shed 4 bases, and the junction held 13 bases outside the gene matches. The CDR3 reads CASNKGSSGGLYNEQFF. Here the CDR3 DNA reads TGTGCCAGCAACAAAGGGTCTAGCGGGGGTTTGTACAATGAGCAGTTCTTC.

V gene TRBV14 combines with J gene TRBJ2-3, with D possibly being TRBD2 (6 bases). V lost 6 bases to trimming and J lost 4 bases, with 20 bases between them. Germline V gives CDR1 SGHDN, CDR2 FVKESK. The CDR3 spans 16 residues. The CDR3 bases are TGTGCCAGCAGTTTAGGGGTAGCGGTCCTCGCAGATACGCAGTATTTT. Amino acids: CASSLGVAVLADTQYF.

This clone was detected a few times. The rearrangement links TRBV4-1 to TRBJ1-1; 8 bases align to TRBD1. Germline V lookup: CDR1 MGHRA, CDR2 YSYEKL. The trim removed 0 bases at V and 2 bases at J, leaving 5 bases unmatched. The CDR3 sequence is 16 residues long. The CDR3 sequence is CASSQDSPGGNTEAFF. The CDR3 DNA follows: TGCGCCAGCAGCCAAGATTCCCCAGGGGGCAACACTGAAGCTTTCTTT.

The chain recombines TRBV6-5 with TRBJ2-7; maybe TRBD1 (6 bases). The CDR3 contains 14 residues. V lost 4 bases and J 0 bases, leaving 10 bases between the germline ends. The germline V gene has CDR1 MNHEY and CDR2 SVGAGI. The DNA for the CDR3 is TGTGCCAGCAGTTTCGACAGGCTCTCCTACGAGCAGTACTTC. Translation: CASSFDRLSYEQYF.

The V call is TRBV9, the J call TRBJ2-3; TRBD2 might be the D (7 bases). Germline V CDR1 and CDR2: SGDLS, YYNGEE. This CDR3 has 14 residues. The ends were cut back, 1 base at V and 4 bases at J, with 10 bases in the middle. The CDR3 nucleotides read TGTGCCAGCAGCGTAAGGGGGGGGGCAGATACGCAGTATTTT. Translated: CASSVRGGADTQYF.

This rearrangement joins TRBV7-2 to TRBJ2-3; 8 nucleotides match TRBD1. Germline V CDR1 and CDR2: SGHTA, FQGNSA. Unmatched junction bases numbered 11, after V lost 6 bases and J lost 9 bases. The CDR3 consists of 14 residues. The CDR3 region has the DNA TGTGCCAGCAGGATACAGGGGGTGGAGGGGACGCAGTATTTT. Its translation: CASRIQGVEGTQYF.

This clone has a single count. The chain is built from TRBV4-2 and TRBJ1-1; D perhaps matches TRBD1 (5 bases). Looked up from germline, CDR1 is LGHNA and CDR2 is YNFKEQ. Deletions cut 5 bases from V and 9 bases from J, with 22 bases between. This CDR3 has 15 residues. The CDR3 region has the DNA TGTGCCAGCAGCGATATGGGACCCGGGACTGACAAAGCTTTCTTT. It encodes CASSDMGPGTDKAFF.

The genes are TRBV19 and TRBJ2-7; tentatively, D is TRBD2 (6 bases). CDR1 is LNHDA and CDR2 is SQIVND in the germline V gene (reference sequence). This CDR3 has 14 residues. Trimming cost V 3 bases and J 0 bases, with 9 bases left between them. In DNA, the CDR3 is TGTGCCAGTAGTATTGGACTAAACTCCTACGAGCAGTACTTC. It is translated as CASSIGLNSYEQYF.

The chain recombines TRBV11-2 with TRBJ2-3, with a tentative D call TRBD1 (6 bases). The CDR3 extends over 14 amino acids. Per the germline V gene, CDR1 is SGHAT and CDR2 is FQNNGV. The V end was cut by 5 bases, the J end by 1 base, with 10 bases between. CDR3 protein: CASSQGLGTDTQYF. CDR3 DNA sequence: TGTGCCAGCAGCCAGGGGTTGGGCACAGATACGCAGTATTTT.

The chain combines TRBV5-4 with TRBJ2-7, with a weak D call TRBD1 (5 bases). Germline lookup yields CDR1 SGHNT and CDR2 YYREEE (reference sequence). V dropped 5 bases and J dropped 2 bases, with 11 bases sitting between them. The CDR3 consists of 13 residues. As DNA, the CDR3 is TGTGCCAGCAGTTACGACAGAACCTACGAGCAGTACTTC. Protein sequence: CASSYDRTYEQYF.

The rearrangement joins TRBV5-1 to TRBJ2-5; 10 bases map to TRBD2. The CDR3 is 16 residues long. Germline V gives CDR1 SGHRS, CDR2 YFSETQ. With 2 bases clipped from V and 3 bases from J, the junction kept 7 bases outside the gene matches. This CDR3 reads CASSFRSGGAEETQYF. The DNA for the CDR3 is TGCGCCAGCAGCTTCAGGAGCGGGGGGGCCGAAGAGACCCAGTACTTC.

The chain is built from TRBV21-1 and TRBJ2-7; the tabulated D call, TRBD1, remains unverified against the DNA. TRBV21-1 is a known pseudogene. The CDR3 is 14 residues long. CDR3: CASEALRGPYEQYF. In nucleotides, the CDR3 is TGTGCCAGCGAGGCTCTCAGGGGGCCCTACGAGCAGTACTTC.

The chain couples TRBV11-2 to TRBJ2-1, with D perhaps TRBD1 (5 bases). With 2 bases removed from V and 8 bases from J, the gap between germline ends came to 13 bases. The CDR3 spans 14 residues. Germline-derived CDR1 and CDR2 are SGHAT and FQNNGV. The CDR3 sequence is CASSLSLGADEQFF. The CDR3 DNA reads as TGTGCCAGCAGCTTATCTTTAGGGGCAGATGAGCAGTTCTTC.

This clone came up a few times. CDR3 residues: CASSEAGGYNEQFF. DNA for the CDR3: TGTGCCAGCAGTGAAGCGGGGGGGTACAATGAGCAGTTCTTC. The chain joins TRBV6-4 to TRBJ2-1, with 10 nucleotides matching TRBD2. Germline assignment: CDR1 MRHNA and CDR2 SNTAGT. The CDR3 sequence is 14 residues long. Germline trimming cut 3 bases from V and 4 bases from J; bases unmatched to any gene: 0.

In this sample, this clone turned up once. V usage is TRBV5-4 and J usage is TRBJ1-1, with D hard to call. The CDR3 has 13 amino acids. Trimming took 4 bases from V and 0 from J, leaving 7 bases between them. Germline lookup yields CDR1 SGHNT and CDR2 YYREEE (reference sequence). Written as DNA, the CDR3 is TGTGCCAGCAGCACAATAATGAACACTGAAGCTTTCTTT. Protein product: CASSTIMNTEAFF.

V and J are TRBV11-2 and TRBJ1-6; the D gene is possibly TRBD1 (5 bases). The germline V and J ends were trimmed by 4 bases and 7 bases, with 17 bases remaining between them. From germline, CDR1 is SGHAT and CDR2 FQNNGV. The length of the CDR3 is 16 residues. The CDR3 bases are TGTGCCAGCAGCTCTCTGGGGCGTCCCCGGAATTCACCCCTCCACTTT. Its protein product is CASSSLGRPRNSPLHF.